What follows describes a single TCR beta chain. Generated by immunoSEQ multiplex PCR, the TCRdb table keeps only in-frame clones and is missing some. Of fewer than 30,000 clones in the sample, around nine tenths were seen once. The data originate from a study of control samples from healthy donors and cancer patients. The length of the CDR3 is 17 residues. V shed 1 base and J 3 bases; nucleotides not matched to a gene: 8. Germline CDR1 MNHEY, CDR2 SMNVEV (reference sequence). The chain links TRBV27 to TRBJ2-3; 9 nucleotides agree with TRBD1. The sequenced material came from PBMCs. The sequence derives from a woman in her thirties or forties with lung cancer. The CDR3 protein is CASSLWRQGDGTDTQYF. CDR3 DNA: TGTGCCAGCAGTTTATGGAGACAGGGGGACGGGACAGATACGCAGTATTTT.